The sequence of this TCR beta chain was determined in a study of blood T cell repertoires in COVID-19. Study-level background: Acute and convalescent COVID-19 samples came from the United States, Italy and Spain.

Germline assignment: CDR1 SGHNT and CDR2 YENEEA. V gave up 5 bases and J gave up 12 bases, with 17 bases separating them. This CDR3 spans 13 amino acids. Sequenced by immunoSEQ multiplex PCR; TCRdb stores in-frame clones only, minus some. The data show some 150,000 clones, around 78% seen once. This sequence originates from a woman aged 45-59 years who had recovered from COVID-19. The chain couples TRBV11-3 to TRBJ2-1; maybe TRBD1 (6 bases). What was sequenced was PBMCs or T cells enriched from blood (not recorded which). CDR3 DNA sequence: TGTGCCAGCAGCCCCCCCGTCAGGGGTAGGCAGTTCTTC. Protein: CASSPPVRGRQFF.